This paragraph reports one T cell receptor beta chain. The target of this receptor is not known. No base quality information exists; no much larger clone differs at one position. The data originate from a study of Tregs in tolerant kidney transplant recipients (dated by TCRdb to between 2018 and 2021). Context from the whole study: Before combined kidney and bone marrow transplantation, this study identified donor-specific regulatory T cells using TCRbeta sequencing and then followed those same cells after transplant. General study outcomes and caveats: In tolerant patients, the expansion of donor-specific Tregs was greater than global Treg expansion, suggesting that the expansion was antigen-driven rather than nonspecific. For some patients, the PCR primers changed as time went on, which meant samples from those patients could not be compared with one another at the nucleotide level. Biological reproducibility was not examined directly, but technical replication error appeared to be minimal. Expanding Tregs with activated donor B cells appeared to identify the most biologically relevant and donor-specific TCRbeta repertoire. The study was constrained by small patient numbers, and validation of the findings is required in larger populations and under other immunosuppression protocols.

For TCRbeta CDR3 sequencing, genomic DNA from the sorted cells was extracted using the QIAGEN DNeasy Blood and Tissue Kit. High-throughput TCRbeta CDR3 sequencing was carried out commercially through immunoSEQ, with PCR amplification with bias correction and internal controls included. Per the authors' processing: Unique productive TCRbeta sequences were defined by CDR3 nucleotide sequence where primers matched, otherwise by CDR3 amino acid sequence with Vbeta and Jbeta genes. Sorting error was corrected by removing sequences shared between sorted populations at a frequency ratio of 2:1 or less, and the remaining shared sequences were assigned to the higher population. Sequences were defined as donor-reactive when expanded at least 5-fold in CFSE-low cells versus unstimulated cells and present at a frequency of at least 0.01% in CFSE-low cells. Jensen-Shannon divergence, calculated on the top 100 TCRbeta sequences ranked by frequency, was used to quantify repertoire divergence. For any sample with multiple sequencing runs, sorting error was corrected in each run separately before the runs were pooled. TCRdb limited this immuneACCESS table to in-frame rearrangements with V and J called. A share of clones is missing; checked studies link under half to unresolved V genes, and the rest is unexplained. That table supplies the V and J calls and clone size; D and trimming were determined from the DNA. The sample table contains roughly 50,000 clones; only one count was recorded for more than 70% of them. The ten largest account for roughly 16% of the sample.

The transplants used related donors along with nonmyeloablative bone marrow transplantation, and in the human trials mixed chimerism was transient. Thawed PBMCs were FACS-sorted into unstimulated Tregs (CD4+CD25+CD127-), CD4+ non-Tregs (CD4+CD25-), CD4 cells and CD8 cells. A few combined kidney and bone marrow transplant recipients from the ITN036ST trial were included as patients, and samples were available only from these trial subjects. Healthy control blood was processed to PBMCs by Ficoll density gradient and cryopreserved, and patient PBMCs were collected before and after transplant. The junction shows trimming of 3 bases on V and 1 base on J, plus 8 bases between the germline ends. Including the terminal cysteine and phenylalanine, the CDR3 comprises 14 residues. The sequence is cut down to CDR3 DNA, 42 bases in frame from base 1. CDR1 and CDR2 (SGDLS, YYNGEE) derive from the germline V gene.

The material sequenced was CD8+ T cells from blood (PBMCs), taken 12 months after the transplant. The chain employs TRBV9 and TRBJ1-5; the D gene is perhaps TRBD1, on 6 matching bases. The clonotype comes from a human patient who received a combined kidney and bone marrow transplant. After a transplant, the donor of the graft may account for some T cells. In nucleotides, the sequence is TGTGCCAGCAGCGCGGACAGCAGCAATCAGCCCCAGCATTTT. Protein translation: CASSADSSNQPQHF.